This record concerns one TCR beta chain sequence. The sample is drawn from a study of blood T cell repertoires in COVID-19. In the study overall: Sample material is recorded as cDNA or gDNA derived from T cells, B-cell-depleted T cells, or PBMCs.

The germline V gene has CDR1 SGHNT and CDR2 YYREEE (reference sequence). Trimming removed 4 bases at V and 1 base at J, with 20 bases between. The CDR3 spans 17 residues. Authors' analysis steps: It was from reference gene primer amplification that nucleated cell counts were estimated. Measured with immunoSEQ multiplex PCR; TCRdb has only the in-frame clones, and not every one. V and J calls and clone size are those listed in that table; D and trimming were worked out from the DNA. The sample records about 170,000 clones, roughly 86% being singletons. This rearrangement joins TRBV5-4 to TRBJ1-1; D call uncertain. The sample taken for sequencing was peripheral blood. This TCR derives from a man aged 65 to 85 with acute or convalescent COVID-19. The CDR3 loop reads CASSRHIGRSGNTEAFF. The CDR3 DNA sequence: TGTGCCAGCAGCCGACACATTGGGAGGAGTGGGAACACTGAAGCTTTCTTT.